What follows are 32 T cell receptor beta chains derived from one specimen sequenced in a study of tumor-infiltrating lymphocytes in localized non-small cell lung cancer. This table comes from immunoSEQ multiplex PCR, and its TCRdb copy is limited to in-frame clones, with some not included. The sample has 27,000 or so clones; over 75% are singletons. The source material was lung tumor tissue. These receptors came from a human donor with non-small cell lung cancer.

This chain uses TRBV7-9 with TRBJ1-1; D gene uncertain. Trimming removed 5 bases at V and 1 base at J, with 14 bases between. Per germline, CDR1 SEHNR and CDR2 FQNEAQ (reference sequence). This CDR3 comprises 15 residues. The CDR3 reads CASSDPLTTNTEAFF. The DNA of the CDR3 is TGTGCCAGCAGCGATCCGCTGACCACGAACACTGAAGCTTTCTTT.

The chain carries TRBV7-8 and TRBJ1-2; 9 nucleotides line up with TRBD1. Germline values: CDR1 SGHVS, CDR2 FQNEAQ. This CDR3 has 16 residues. J lost 10 bases, V lost 1 base, and 13 bases had no gene match. CDR3 in amino acids: CASSLGGFTGGYAYTF. The CDR3 DNA follows: TGTGCCAGCAGCTTAGGGGGCTTCACAGGGGGCTACGCCTACACCTTC.

Remarks on this clone: The same CDR3 also results from other DNA sequences found in this sample. This rearrangement joins TRBV4-3 to TRBJ2-6, with D hard to call. In germline, CDR1 is LGHNA, CDR2 YSLEER. The CDR3 runs 16 residues. Trimming cost V 0 bases and J 2 bases, with 8 bases left between them. The CDR3 protein is CASSQDGVPGANVLTF. The DNA for the CDR3 is TGCGCCAGCAGCCAAGATGGGGTCCCTGGGGCCAACGTCCTGACTTTC.

The chain's CDR3 is CASQTQFNQPQHF. Written as DNA, the CDR3 is TGTGCCAGTCAGACACAGTTCAATCAGCCCCAGCATTTT. The rearrangement uses TRBV19 and TRBJ1-5, with D unclear. Germline CDR1 LNHDA, CDR2 SQIVND (reference sequence). Trimming pared 8 bases from V and 3 bases from J, leaving 11 bases between. This CDR3 spans 13 amino acids.

CDR3 bases: TGTGCCAGCAGCTTGGGTGCGAACACTGAAGCTTTCTTT. It encodes CASSLGANTEAFF. This rearrangement joins TRBV7-9 to TRBJ1-1; D is unresolved. Trimming shortened V by 3 bases and J by 1 base, and 6 bases separated the two germline ends. The CDR3 totals 13 residues. CDR1 and CDR2 from the germline V gene are SEHNR and FQNEAQ (reference sequence).

The rearrangement links TRBV19 to TRBJ1-2; 7 positions agree with TRBD1. The length of the CDR3 is 13 residues. The V gene end was trimmed by 5 bases and the J gene end by 2 bases; junction bases not matched to a gene: 2. Germline CDR1 reads LNHDA; CDR2 reads SQIVND (reference sequence). Here the CDR3 reads CASSRDRNYGYTF. The DNA for the CDR3 is TGTGCCAGTAGTCGGGACAGAAACTATGGCTACACCTTC.

This chain joins TRBV9 and TRBJ1-1; the D gene is possibly TRBD1 (6 bases). Trimming shortened V by 4 bases and J by 5 bases, and 12 bases separated the two germline ends. From germline, CDR1 is SGDLS and CDR2 YYNGEE. CDR3 length: 13 residues. Written as DNA, the CDR3 is TGTGCCAGCAGCAATAAAGGGGGAACTGAAGCTTTCTTT. Translated, it gives CASSNKGGTEAFF.

This sequence joins TRBV9 and TRBJ1-3; the D is unclear. This CDR3 region has 17 residues. V was pared by 0 bases and J by 0 bases, with 13 bases between. Germline lookup yields CDR1 SGDLS and CDR2 YYNGEE. The CDR3 DNA sequence: TGTGCCAGCAGCGTAGAAGGACCGATGAGCTCTGGAAACACCATATATTTT. Its protein product is CASSVEGPMSSGNTIYF. The full variable domain, rest sourced from reference TRBV9 and TRBJ1-3, is DSGVTQTPKHLITATGQRVTLRCSPRSGDLSVYWYQQSLDQGLQFLIQYYNGEERAKGNILERFSAQQFPDLHSELNLSSLELGDSALYFCASSVEGPMSSGNTIYFGEGSWLTVV.

The chain uses TRBV7-9 and TRBJ2-3; D unresolved. CDR3 length equals 16 residues. Trimming left V 1 base short and J 1 base short, with 12 bases between. CDR1 and CDR2 from the germline V gene are SEHNR and FQNEAQ (reference sequence). The CDR3 loop is CASSLGFGSRTDTQYF. The CDR3 DNA reads as TGTGCCAGCAGCTTAGGGTTCGGGTCTCGCACAGATACGCAGTATTTT.

The V call is TRBV9, the J call TRBJ1-3, with no clear D. The CDR3 has 13 residues. Germline V gene data show CDR1 as SGDLS and CDR2 as YYNGEE. The V end was cut by 0 bases, the J end by 3 bases, with 4 bases between. The CDR3 sequence is CASSVAVGNTIYF. The CDR3 DNA sequence: TGTGCCAGCAGCGTAGCTGTTGGAAACACCATATATTTT.

V usage is TRBV19 and J usage is TRBJ1-4; perhaps TRBD1 as D (6 bases). CDR3 length: 17 amino acids. Trimming took off 3 bases at V and 7 bases at J, with 21 bases between the two ends. CDR1 is LNHDA and CDR2 is SQIVND in the germline V gene (reference sequence). As DNA, the CDR3 is TGTGCCAGTAGTATTGGGACAACGGGAGGTAGTTCTGAAAAACTGTTTTTT. Amino acids: CASSIGTTGGSSEKLFF.

This sequence joins TRBV27 and TRBJ2-7, with D unresolved. Looked up from germline, CDR1 is MNHEY and CDR2 is SMNVEV (reference sequence). V lost 0 bases, J lost 4 bases, and 10 bases lay in between. CDR3 length equals 14 residues. In DNA form, the CDR3 reads TGTGCCAGCAGTTTATCAAGGGTCGCATACGAGCAGTACTTC. It encodes CASSLSRVAYEQYF.

The V call is TRBV5-1, the J call TRBJ1-1; D is unresolved. Germline values: CDR1 SGHRS, CDR2 YFSETQ. CDR3 length: 14 amino acids. V was trimmed by 0 bases and J by 3 bases, leaving 9 bases between them. CDR3 sequence: CASSLGGYDTEAFF. The CDR3 DNA is TGCGCCAGCAGCTTGGGAGGGTACGACACTGAAGCTTTCTTT. Full variable domain (remainder filled in from reference TRBV5-1 and TRBJ1-1): KAGVTQTPRYLIKTRGQQVTLSCSPISGHRSVSWYQQTPGQGLQFLFEYFSETQRNKGNFPGRFSGRQFSNSRSEMNVSTLELGDSALYLCASSLGGYDTEAFFGQGTRLTVV.

The chain links TRBV14 to TRBJ2-5; 16 bases are shared with TRBD2. The CDR3 is 18 residues long. Germline V lookup: CDR1 SGHDN, CDR2 FVKESK. V trimming: 4 bases; J trimming: 5 bases; junction bases outside the gene matches: 10. CDR3 coding DNA: TGTGCCAGCAGCCGACCGGGACTAGCGGGGGGGCAAGATGAGACCCAGTACTTC. This sequence encodes CASSRPGLAGGQDETQYF.

This sequence joins TRBV5-1 and TRBJ2-7, with a tentative D call TRBD2 (6 bases). Trimming pared 5 bases from V and 7 bases from J, leaving 22 bases between. Germline V gives CDR1 SGHRS, CDR2 YFSETQ. The CDR3 extends over 15 amino acids. The CDR3 region is CASSLEGNDSGEQYF. CDR3 in DNA: TGCGCCAGCAGTCTCGAGGGAAACGATAGCGGTGAGCAGTACTTC. Full variable domain (rest looked up from reference TRBV5-1 and TRBJ2-7): KAGVTQTPRYLIKTRGQQVTLSCSPISGHRSVSWYQQTPGQGLQFLFEYFSETQRNKGNFPGRFSGRQFSNSRSEMNVSTLELGDSALYLCASSLEGNDSGEQYFGPGTRLTVT.

V and J are TRBV5-1 and TRBJ1-6, with 9 bases identical to TRBD1. The CDR3 runs 19 residues. From germline, CDR1 is SGHRS and CDR2 YFSETQ. V dropped 4 bases and J dropped 0; count of bases not matched to a gene: 11. CDR3 DNA: TGCGCCAGCAGCCGGGTCGCCGGGACAGGGTTCTCCTATAATTCACCCCTCCACTTT. The encoded protein is CASSRVAGTGFSYNSPLHF.

The chain has TRBV15 and TRBJ1-1; D unresolved. Germline loops: CDR1 LNHNV, CDR2 YYDKDF (reference sequence). The CDR3 runs to 13 residues. V was pared by 3 bases and J by 8 bases, with 13 bases between. The CDR3 nucleotides are TGTGCCACCAGCAGCAGAAGGTCAGAAGAAGCTTTCTTT. Its translation is CATSSRRSEEAFF.

The rearrangement links TRBV6-5 to TRBJ2-3, with 10 bases lining up with TRBD1. V shed 6 bases and J 3 bases; nucleotides not matched to a gene: 6. The CDR3 spans 15 residues. The germline V gene encodes CDR1 MNHEY and CDR2 SVGAGI. As DNA, the CDR3 is TGTGCCAGCAGGGGGGGACAGGGGCGAACAGATACGCAGTATTTT. It yields the protein CASRGGQGRTDTQYF.

This chain uses TRBV10-3 with TRBJ2-3; the D gene is possibly TRBD2 (6 bases). The ends were cut back, 9 bases at V and 2 bases at J, with 12 bases in the middle. The germline V gene has CDR1 ENHRY and CDR2 SYGVKD. CDR3 length: 13 residues. CDR3 coding DNA: TGTGCCATGGCGGCGGGGATCACAGATACGCAGTATTTT. Protein: CAMAAGITDTQYF.

This sequence joins TRBV5-4 and TRBJ2-3; D is uncertain. Trimming removed 3 bases from V and 4 bases from J, with 12 bases in between. Germline loops: CDR1 SGHNT, CDR2 YYREEE (reference sequence). The length of the CDR3 is 14 residues. CDR3 amino acids: CASSYDPGPDTQYF. The CDR3 DNA reads TGTGCCAGCAGCTATGACCCGGGCCCAGATACGCAGTATTTT.

CDR3 loop: CASSLPGQGLDGYTF. The CDR3 DNA sequence: TGTGCCAGCAGCTTACCGGGACAGGGGTTGGATGGCTACACCTTC. The gene calls are TRBV7-2 and TRBJ1-2; TRBD1 matches at 10 bases. Germline V gene lookup returns CDR1 SGHTA and CDR2 FQGNSA. V shed 2 bases, J shed 6 bases, and the junction held 6 bases outside the gene matches. This CDR3 has 15 amino acids.

V and J are TRBV9 and TRBJ2-3, with D perhaps matching TRBD2 (6 bases). Germline V gene data show CDR1 as SGDLS and CDR2 as YYNGEE. There are 14 residues in the CDR3. The V gene lost 0 bases and the J gene lost 6 bases, with 11 bases spanning the gap. The CDR3 nucleotides read TGTGCCAGCAGCGTAGGGGGGGTCCAGGATACGCAGTATTTT. It encodes CASSVGGVQDTQYF.

DNA of the CDR3: TGTGCCAGCAGCCAAGAGGGATTGGTAGCCGCCGATGGCTACACCTTC. It codes for CASSQEGLVAADGYTF. This sequence joins TRBV4-2 and TRBJ1-2, with D unresolved. The CDR3 covers 16 residues. V dropped 0 bases and J dropped 6 bases, with 17 bases sitting between them. The germline V gene has CDR1 LGHNA and CDR2 YNFKEQ.

The chain has TRBV4-3 and TRBJ1-2; TRBD1 matches at 7 bases. V lost 0 bases to trimming and J lost 4 bases; unmatched junction nucleotides: 5. This CDR3 is built from 15 residues. Germline CDR1 reads LGHNA; CDR2 reads YSLEER. In nucleotides, the CDR3 is TGCGCCAGCAGCCAAGATCCGGGGACAGTCTATGGCTACACCTTC. Protein product: CASSQDPGTVYGYTF.

V usage is TRBV29-1 and J usage is TRBJ1-5; D call uncertain. The CDR3 extends over 13 amino acids. CDR1 and CDR2 from the germline V gene are SQVTM and ANQGSEA. The V end lost 4 bases, the J end lost 3 bases, and 10 bases lay between the germline ends. The CDR3 coding sequence is TGCAGCGTTGGCCGAGCCCTCAATCAGCCCCAGCATTTT. This gives the protein CSVGRALNQPQHF.

The chain recombines TRBV19 with TRBJ2-7; D possibly corresponds to TRBD1 (5 bases). The CDR3 consists of 13 residues. Trimming stripped 3 bases from V and 5 bases from J, with 11 bases between. Germline CDR1 is LNHDA and CDR2 is SQIVND (reference sequence). This CDR3 reads CASSIVPTDEQYF. In nucleotides, the CDR3 is TGTGCCAGTAGTATCGTCCCGACAGACGAGCAGTACTTC.

The chain employs TRBV7-9 and TRBJ2-2; unclear D gene. The ends were cut back, 5 bases at V and 5 bases at J, with 6 bases in the middle. CDR1 is SEHNR, CDR2 FQNEAQ, per germline (reference sequence). The CDR3 spans 12 residues. CDR3 bases: TGTGCCAGCAGCCATCGGACCGGGGAGCTGTTTTTT. Translated: CASSHRTGELFF.

The rearrangement links TRBV11-3 to TRBJ2-3; 11 positions agree with TRBD2. CDR3 length: 14 residues. From germline, CDR1 is SGHNT and CDR2 YENEEA. V shed 5 bases, J shed 3 bases, and the junction held 1 base outside the gene matches. The CDR3 nucleotides are TGTGCCAGCAGCCGGACTAGCGGGACAGATACGCAGTATTTT. Translated: CASSRTSGTDTQYF.

CDR3 loop: CASSPETGVNQPQHF. The CDR3 DNA reads TGTGCCAGCTCACCCGAGACAGGGGTCAATCAGCCCCAGCATTTT. J is TRBJ1-5 and V is TRBV18, with 8 bases identical to TRBD1. Germline trimming cut 3 bases from V and 3 bases from J; bases unmatched to any gene: 4. From germline, CDR1 is KGHSH and CDR2 LQKENI. This CDR3 comprises 15 residues.

The chain joins TRBV6-4 to TRBJ2-6; no clear D. Trimming pared 5 bases from V and 0 bases from J, leaving 8 bases between. Germline V CDR1 and CDR2: MRHNA, SNTAGT. This CDR3 has 15 amino acids. The CDR3 bases are TGTGCCAGCAGTCCCACCCTCTCTGGGGCCAACGTCCTGACTTTC. This sequence encodes CASSPTLSGANVLTF.

The chain joins TRBV6-6 to TRBJ2-5; the D gene could be TRBD1 or TRBD2 (5 bases each). The V gene's germline CDR1 is MNHNY and CDR2 SVGAGI (reference sequence). V lost 0 bases to trimming and J lost 5 bases, with 10 bases between them. This CDR3 has 14 amino acids. Here the CDR3 DNA reads TGTGCCAGCAGTTACTCGAGGGGTACCGAGACCCAGTACTTC. This gives the protein CASSYSRGTETQYF.

There are a few counts of this clone. The gene calls are TRBV28 and TRBJ2-7; TRBD1 agrees at 7 bases. The CDR3 covers 13 residues. The germline V gene has CDR1 MDHEN and CDR2 SYDVKM. After removal of 8 bases from V and 2 bases from J, the junction contained 6 bases not matched to a gene. DNA of the CDR3: TGTGCCAGCCGACAGGGCCTTACCTACGAGCAGTACTTC. Translation: CASRQGLTYEQYF. The entire variable domain, with the rest obtained from reference TRBV28 and TRBJ2-7, is as follows: DVKVTQSSRYLVKRTGEKVFLECVQDMDHENMFWYRQDPGLGLRLIYFSYDVKMKEKGDIPEGYSVSREKKERFSLILESASTNQTSMYLCASRQGLTYEQYFGPGTRLTVT.